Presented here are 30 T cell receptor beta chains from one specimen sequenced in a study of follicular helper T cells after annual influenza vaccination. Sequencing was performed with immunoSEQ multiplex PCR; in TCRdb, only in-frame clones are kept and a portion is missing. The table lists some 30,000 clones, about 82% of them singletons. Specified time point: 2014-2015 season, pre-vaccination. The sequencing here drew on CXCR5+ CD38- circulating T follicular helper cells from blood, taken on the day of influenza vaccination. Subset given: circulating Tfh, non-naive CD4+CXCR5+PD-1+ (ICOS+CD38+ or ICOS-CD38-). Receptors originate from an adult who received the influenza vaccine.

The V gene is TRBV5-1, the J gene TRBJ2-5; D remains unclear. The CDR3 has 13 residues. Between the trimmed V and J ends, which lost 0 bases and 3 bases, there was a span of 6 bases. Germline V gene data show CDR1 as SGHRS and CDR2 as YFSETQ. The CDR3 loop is CASSLAQKETQYF. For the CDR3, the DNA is TGCGCCAGCAGCTTGGCCCAGAAAGAGACCCAGTACTTC.

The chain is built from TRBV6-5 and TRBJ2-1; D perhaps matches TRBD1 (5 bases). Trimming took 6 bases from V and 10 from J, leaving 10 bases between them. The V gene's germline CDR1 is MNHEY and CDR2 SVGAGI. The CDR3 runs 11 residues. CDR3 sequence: CASSRDGEQFF. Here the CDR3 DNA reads TGTGCCAGCAGCAGGGATGGGGAGCAGTTCTTC.

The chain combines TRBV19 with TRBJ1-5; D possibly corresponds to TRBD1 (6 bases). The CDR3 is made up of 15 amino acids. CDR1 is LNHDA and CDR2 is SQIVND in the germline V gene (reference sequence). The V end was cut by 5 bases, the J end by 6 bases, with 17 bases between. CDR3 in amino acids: CASSVQTTGVQPQHF. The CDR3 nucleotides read TGTGCCAGTAGTGTCCAGACGACAGGCGTTCAGCCCCAGCATTTT.

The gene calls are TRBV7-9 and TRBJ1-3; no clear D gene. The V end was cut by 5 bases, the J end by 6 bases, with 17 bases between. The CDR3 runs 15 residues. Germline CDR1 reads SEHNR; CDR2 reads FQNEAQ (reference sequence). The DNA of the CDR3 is TGTGCCAGCAGCCAACCCGGGGTTTATAAAAACACCATATATTTT. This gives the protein CASSQPGVYKNTIYF. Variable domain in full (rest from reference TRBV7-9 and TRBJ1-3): DTGVSQNPRHKITKRGQNVTFRCDPISEHNRLYWYRQTLGQGPEFLTYFQNEAQLEKSRLLSDRFSAERPKGSFSTLEIQRTEQGDSAMYLCASSQPGVYKNTIYFGEGSWLTVV.

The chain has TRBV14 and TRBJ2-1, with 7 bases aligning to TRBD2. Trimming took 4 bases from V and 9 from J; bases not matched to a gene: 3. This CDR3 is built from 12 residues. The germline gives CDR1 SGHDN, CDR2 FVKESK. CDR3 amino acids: CASSRGGREQFF. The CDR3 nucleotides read TGTGCCAGCAGCCGGGGAGGGCGTGAGCAGTTCTTC.

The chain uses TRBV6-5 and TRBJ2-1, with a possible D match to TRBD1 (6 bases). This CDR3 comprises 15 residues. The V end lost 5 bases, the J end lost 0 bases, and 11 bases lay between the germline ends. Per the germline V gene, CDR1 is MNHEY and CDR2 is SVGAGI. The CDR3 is CASSRTESSYNEQFF. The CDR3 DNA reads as TGTGCCAGCAGTCGGACAGAAAGCTCCTACAATGAGCAGTTCTTC.

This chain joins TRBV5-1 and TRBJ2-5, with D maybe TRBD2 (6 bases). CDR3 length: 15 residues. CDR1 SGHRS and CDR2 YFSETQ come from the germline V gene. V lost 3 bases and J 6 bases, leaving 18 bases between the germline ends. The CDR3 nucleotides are TGCGCCAGCAGCTCCGGGACTGGAGGGATTCAGACCCAGTACTTC. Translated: CASSSGTGGIQTQYF.

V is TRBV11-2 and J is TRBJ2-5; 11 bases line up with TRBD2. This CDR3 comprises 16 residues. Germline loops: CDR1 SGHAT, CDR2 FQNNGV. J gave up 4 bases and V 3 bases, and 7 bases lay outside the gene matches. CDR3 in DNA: TGTGCCAGCAGCTTTCTGGATGGGACTAGCGGAGAGACCCAGTACTTC. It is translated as CASSFLDGTSGETQYF.

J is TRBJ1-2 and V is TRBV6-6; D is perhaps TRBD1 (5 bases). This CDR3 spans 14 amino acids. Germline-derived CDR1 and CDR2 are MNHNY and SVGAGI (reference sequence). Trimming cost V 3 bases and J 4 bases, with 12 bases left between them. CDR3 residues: CASSYEGAAYGYTF. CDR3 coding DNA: TGTGCCAGCAGTTATGAAGGGGCGGCCTATGGCTACACCTTC.

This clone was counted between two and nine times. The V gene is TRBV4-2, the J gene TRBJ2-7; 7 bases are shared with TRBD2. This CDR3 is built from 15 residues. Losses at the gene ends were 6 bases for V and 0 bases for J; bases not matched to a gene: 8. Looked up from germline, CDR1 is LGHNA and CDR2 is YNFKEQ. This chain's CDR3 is CASSTGGGDSYEQYF. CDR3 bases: TGTGCCAGCAGTACGGGAGGAGGCGACTCCTACGAGCAGTACTTC.

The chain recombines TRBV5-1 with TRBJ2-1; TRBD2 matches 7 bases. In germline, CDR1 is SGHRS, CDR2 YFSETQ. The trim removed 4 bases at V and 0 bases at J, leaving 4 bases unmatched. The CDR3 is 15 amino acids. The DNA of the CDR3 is TGCGCCAGCAGCAGGGTAGCGGGCTCCTACAATGAGCAGTTCTTC. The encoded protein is CASSRVAGSYNEQFF.

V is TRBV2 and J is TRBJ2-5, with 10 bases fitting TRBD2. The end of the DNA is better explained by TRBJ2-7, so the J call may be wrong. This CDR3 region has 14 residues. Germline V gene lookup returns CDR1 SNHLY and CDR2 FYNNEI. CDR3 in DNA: TGTGCCAGCAGTCCTCCGGGACTAGCGATCGAGCAGTACTTC. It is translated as CASSPPGLAIEQYF.

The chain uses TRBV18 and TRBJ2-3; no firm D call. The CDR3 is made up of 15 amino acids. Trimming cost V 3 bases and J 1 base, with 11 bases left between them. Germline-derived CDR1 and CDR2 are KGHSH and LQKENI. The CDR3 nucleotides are TGTGCCAGCTCACCGATCGTCCAGGGCACAGATACGCAGTATTTT. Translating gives CASSPIVQGTDTQYF.

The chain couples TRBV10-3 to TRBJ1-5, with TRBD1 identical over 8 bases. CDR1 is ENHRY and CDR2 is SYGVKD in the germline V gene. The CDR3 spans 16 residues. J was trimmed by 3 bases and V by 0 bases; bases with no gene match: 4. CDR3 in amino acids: CAISESGTGVNQPQHF. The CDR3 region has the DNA TGTGCCATCAGTGAGTCGGGGACAGGTGTCAATCAGCCCCAGCATTTT.

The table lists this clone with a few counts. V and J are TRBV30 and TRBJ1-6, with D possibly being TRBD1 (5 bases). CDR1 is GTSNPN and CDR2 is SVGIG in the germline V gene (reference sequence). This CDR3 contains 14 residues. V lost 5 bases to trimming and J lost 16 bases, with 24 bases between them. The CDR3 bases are TGTGCCTGGTCCTTGGGGCGGCAATTCCCGACGCTCCACTTT. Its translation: CAWSLGRQFPTLHF.

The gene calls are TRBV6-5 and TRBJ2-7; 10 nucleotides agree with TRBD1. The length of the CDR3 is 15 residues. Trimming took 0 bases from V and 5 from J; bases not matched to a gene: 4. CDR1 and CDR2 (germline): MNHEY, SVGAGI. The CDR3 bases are TGTGCCAGCAGTTACTCGAGGGACAGGGGCCACGAGCAGTACTTC. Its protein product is CASSYSRDRGHEQYF.

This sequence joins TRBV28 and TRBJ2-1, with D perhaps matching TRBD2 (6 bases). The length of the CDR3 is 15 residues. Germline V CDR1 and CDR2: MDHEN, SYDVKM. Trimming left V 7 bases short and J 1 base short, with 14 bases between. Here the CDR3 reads CASKTGLKSYNEQFF. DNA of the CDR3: TGTGCCAGCAAAACGGGACTCAAGTCCTACAATGAGCAGTTCTTC.

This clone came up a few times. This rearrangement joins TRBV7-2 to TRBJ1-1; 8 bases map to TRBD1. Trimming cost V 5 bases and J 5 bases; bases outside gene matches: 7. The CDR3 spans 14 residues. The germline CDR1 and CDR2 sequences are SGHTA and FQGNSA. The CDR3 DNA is TGTGCCAGCAGCCTACAGGGGGAGGGTACTGAAGCTTTCTTT. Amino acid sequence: CASSLQGEGTEAFF.

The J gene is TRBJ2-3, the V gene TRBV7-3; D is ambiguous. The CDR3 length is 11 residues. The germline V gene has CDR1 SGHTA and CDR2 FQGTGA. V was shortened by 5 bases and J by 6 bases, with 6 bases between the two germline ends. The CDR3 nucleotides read TGTGCCAGCAGCGAAAGCGATACGCAGTATTTT. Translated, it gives CASSESDTQYF. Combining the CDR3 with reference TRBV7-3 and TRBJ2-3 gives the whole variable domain GAGVSQTPSNKVTEKGKYVELRCDPISGHTALYWYRQSLGQGPEFLIYFQGTGAADDSGLPNDRFFAVRPEGSVSTLKIQRTERGDSAVYLCASSESDTQYFGPGTRLTVL.

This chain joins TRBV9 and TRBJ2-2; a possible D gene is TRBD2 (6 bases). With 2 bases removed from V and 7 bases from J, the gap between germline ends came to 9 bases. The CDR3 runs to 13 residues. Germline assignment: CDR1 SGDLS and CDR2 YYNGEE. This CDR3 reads CASSVGGFGELFF. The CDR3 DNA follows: TGTGCCAGCAGCGTGGGGGGTTTCGGGGAGCTGTTTTTT.

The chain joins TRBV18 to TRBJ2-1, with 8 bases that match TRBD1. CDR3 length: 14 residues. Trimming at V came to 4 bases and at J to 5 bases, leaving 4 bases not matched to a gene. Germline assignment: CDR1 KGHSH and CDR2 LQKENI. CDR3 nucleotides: TGTGCCAGCTCACTCCGACAGGGGAACAATGAGCAGTTCTTC. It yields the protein CASSLRQGNNEQFF.

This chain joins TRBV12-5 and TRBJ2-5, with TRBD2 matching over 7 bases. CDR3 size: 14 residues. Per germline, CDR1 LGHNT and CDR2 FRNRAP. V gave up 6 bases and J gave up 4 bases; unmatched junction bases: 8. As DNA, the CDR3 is TGTGCTAGTGGCCCGGGGGGTTGGGGAGAGACCCAGTACTTC. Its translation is CASGPGGWGETQYF. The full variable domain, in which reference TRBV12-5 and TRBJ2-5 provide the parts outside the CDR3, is DARVTQTPRHKVTEMGQEVTMRCQPILGHNTVFWYRQTMMQGLELLAYFRNRAPLDDSGMPKDRFSAEMPDATLATLKIQPSEPRDSAVYFCASGPGGWGETQYFGPGTRLLVL.

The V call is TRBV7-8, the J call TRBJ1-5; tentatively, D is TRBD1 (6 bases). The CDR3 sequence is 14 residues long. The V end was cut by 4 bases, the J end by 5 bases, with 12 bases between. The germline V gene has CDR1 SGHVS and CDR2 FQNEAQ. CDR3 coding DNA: TGTGCCAGCAGCTACAGGGTCGAGGATCAGCCCCAGCATTTT. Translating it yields CASSYRVEDQPQHF.

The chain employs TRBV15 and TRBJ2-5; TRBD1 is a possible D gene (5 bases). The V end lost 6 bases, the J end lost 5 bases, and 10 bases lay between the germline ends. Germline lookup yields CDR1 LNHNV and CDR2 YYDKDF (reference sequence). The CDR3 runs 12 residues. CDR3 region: CATRQASETQYF. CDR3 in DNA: TGTGCCACCAGACAGGCTTCGGAGACCCAGTACTTC.

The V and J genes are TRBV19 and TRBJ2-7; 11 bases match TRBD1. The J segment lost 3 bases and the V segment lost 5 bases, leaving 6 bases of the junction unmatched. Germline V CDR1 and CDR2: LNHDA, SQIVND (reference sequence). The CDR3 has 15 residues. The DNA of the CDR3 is TGTGCCAGTAGTGCAGCCGGGACAGGGGGCTACGAGCAGTACTTC. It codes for CASSAAGTGGYEQYF.

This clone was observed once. The CDR3 DNA reads TGTGCCAGCAGCTTGGATCCGTTTATCTACACCTTC. Protein product: CASSLDPFIYTF. The J gene is TRBJ1-2, the V gene TRBV5-6; no definite D call. The ends were cut back, 0 bases at V and 10 bases at J, with 10 bases in the middle. Germline loops: CDR1 SGHDT, CDR2 YYEEEE. The CDR3 sequence is 12 residues long.

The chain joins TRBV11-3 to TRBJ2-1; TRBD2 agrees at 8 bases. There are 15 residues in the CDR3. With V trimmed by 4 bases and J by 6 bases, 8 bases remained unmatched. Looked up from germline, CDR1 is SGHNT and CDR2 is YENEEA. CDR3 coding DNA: TGTGCCAGCAGCTCTGTGGGACTAGGTTCCAATGAGCAGTTCTTC. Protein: CASSSVGLGSNEQFF.

DNA for the CDR3: TGTGCCAGCAGTCGAGCCGGGACAGATTATGGCTACACCTTC. Protein sequence: CASSRAGTDYGYTF. The J gene is TRBJ1-2, the V gene TRBV27; 7 nucleotides agree with TRBD1. J gave up 5 bases and V 5 bases, and 8 bases lay outside the gene matches. The CDR3 consists of 14 residues. Germline-derived CDR1 and CDR2 are MNHEY and SMNVEV (reference sequence).

CDR3 in amino acids: CASSRTTGPIGYTF. In nucleotides, the CDR3 is TGTGCCAGCAGTCGTACAACAGGCCCTATTGGCTACACCTTC. V is TRBV13 and J is TRBJ1-2, with a tentative D call TRBD1 (5 bases). The CDR3 is 14 amino acids. The germline gives CDR1 PRHDT, CDR2 FYEKMQ (reference sequence). The ends were cut back, 6 bases at V and 7 bases at J, with 18 bases in the middle. The full variable domain, in which reference TRBV13 and TRBJ1-2 provide the parts outside the CDR3, is AAGVIQSPRHLIKEKRETATLKCYPIPRHDTVYWYQQGPGQDPQFLISFYEKMQSDKGSIPDRFSAQQFSDYHSELNMSSLELGDSALYFCASSRTTGPIGYTFGSGTRLTVV.

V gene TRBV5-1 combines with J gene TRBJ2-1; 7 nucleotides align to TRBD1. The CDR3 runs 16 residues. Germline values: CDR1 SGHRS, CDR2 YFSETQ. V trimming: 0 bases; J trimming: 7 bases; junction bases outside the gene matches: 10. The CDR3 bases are TGCGCCAGCAGCTTGGTTGGGGCAGGGGGTCGAAATGAGCAGTTCTTC. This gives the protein CASSLVGAGGRNEQFF.